The clone carrying this T cell receptor beta chain was observed many times. Unique molecular identifiers were in the cDNA, with template-switch universal primer binding. TCRdb passed the 5' RACE reads through MiXCR, listing each CDR3 protein once. The data contain under 250,000 distinct CDR3 sequences, around 8.1% of them singletons. The data were taken from a study of identical twins. The CDR3 totals 16 residues. Trimming at V came to 4 bases and at J to 3 bases, leaving 7 bases not matched to a gene. Germline CDR1 reads LGHNA; CDR2 reads YSLEER. These records were also assigned to another study, of yellow fever vaccine responses in identical twins.

The genes are TRBV4-3 and TRBJ2-1; the match to TRBD2 covers 9 bases. The receptor was derived from a woman aged 18-29 years in good health. Sequenced: memory (CD45RO+) T cells sorted from blood. The CDR3 DNA follows: TGCGCCAGCAGCCTATTAGCGGGAGCGAGCTACAATGAGCAGTTCTTC. Encoded protein: CASSLLAGASYNEQFF.